This TCR beta chain was sequenced for a study of glioma-infiltrating T cells after dendritic cell vaccination listed by TCRdb under 2016. Study-level background: Of the roughly 15 glioblastoma patients in the cohort, all drawn from Phase I and II dendritic cell vaccination trials, 9 were newly diagnosed and 6 had recurrent disease. Patients received autologous tumor lysate-pulsed dendritic cell vaccination between about 2002 and 2013. The vaccine was prepared from monocyte-derived dendritic cells that were cultured for around 7 days with IL-4 and GM-CSF and then pulsed overnight with autologous tumor lysate. Patients received three intradermal dendritic cell vaccine injections at biweekly intervals in the arm below the axilla. In glioblastoma patients vaccinated with dendritic cells, deep sequencing of TCR beta CDR3 regions served to measure tumor-infiltrating lymphocyte content and to compare repertoires between tumor and blood. Survival after dendritic cell vaccination was correlated with TCR sequencing metrics, such as TIL content and the overlap between tumor and blood repertoires.

Using the immunoSEQ assay, TCRB CDR3 regions were amplified from 1.5 to 2 micrograms of genomic DNA, or from all available DNA when less than that was on hand. For multiplex PCR, 60 forward primers for TCR V beta segments and 13 reverse primers for J beta segments were used. Synthetic control templates were spiked into each sample at limiting dilution to estimate reads per starting template. The Illumina HiSeq System generated sequencing reads of 87 bp. Regarding the original processing steps: PCR and sequencing errors were removed by a nearest neighbor algorithm that merged closely related sequences. TCR overlap was measured as the percentage of unique tumor TCR beta sequences also present in the same patient's peripheral blood. Not all clones reach the TCRdb copy of this immuneACCESS table, which keeps in-frame sequences only. Checked studies attribute under half of the gap to unresolved V genes and leave the rest unexplained. That table gives V, J and clone size, and the DNA gave D and trimming. Here the sample has 50,000 to 60,000 clones; approximately 83% occur a single time. The ten largest clonotypes hold 15% to 18% of the sample.

Deletion took 7 bases off V and 2 bases off J, with a span of 18 bases between the germline ends. The germline V gene (reference sequence) gives CDR1 as SGHNT and CDR2 as YYREEE. Counted from cysteine to phenylalanine, this CDR3 has 15 amino acids. Just CDR3 DNA is preserved here, 45 bases in frame from base 1. Summary of the overall study and its limitations: The TCR overlap response model with three groups was called speculative and said to need prospective validation. Higher estimated pretreatment TIL content predicted longer time to progression and overall survival after dendritic cell vaccination. The cohort was small and heterogeneous, few patients had complete blood and tumor sets, and even fewer had initial-recurrent tumor pairs. No direct relationship between TCR clonality and survival was found, suggesting that a diverse polyclonal response may matter.

Comment on this clone: It has no known antigen specificity. Per-base quality was not reported, and no clone a single base away is much larger than it.

Read against the paper, the sample's time point label means: after dendritic cell vaccination, including at tumor progression/relapse. Patients were selected for having adequate residual fresh-frozen tumor tissue and more than two years of available survival data. Molecular status otherwise varied across the glioblastoma patients, but none of them carried an isocitrate dehydrogenase mutation. PBMC were collected before vaccination, two weeks after the third vaccination, and at tumor progression if progression occurred. The Qiagen DNeasy Blood extraction Kit was used to extract genomic DNA. The sample in question was blood, obtained after dendritic cell vaccination. This receptor chain uses TRBV5-4 and TRBJ1-1; the D gene is possibly TRBD1, with 5 bases matching. This receptor was identified in a human donor with glioblastoma. The CDR3 region: CASRPGGQGNTEAFF. The nucleotides are TGTGCCAGCCGCCCCGGTGGGCAGGGAAACACTGAAGCTTTCTTT.